This entry describes one TCR beta chain. The authors reverse transcribed roughly 0.5 to 1 ug RNA with random hexamers. An immunoSEQ multiplex PCR amplified TCR beta CDR3 over 54 Vbeta and 13 Jbeta. Each CDR3 protein is one row after TCRdb ran MiXCR on the immunoSEQ multiplex PCR reads. The sample shows about 180,000 distinct CDR3 sequences, roughly 96% of them seen only once. The sample belongs to a study of CD8 T cells in Susac syndrome. The V end lost 7 bases, the J end lost 5 bases, and 23 bases lay between the germline ends. This CDR3 contains 16 residues. CDR1 is SNHLY, CDR2 FYNNEI, per germline. The chain has TRBV2 and TRBJ2-5, with a tentative D call TRBD2 (7 bases). The clonotype comes from a human donor with multiple sclerosis. Sequencing was done on a sample of CD8+ T cells from PBMCs. CDR3 sequence reads: CASNPFRGGPVETQYF. The DNA of the CDR3 is TGTGCCAGCAACCCTTTTAGGGGGGGCCCAGTTGAGACCCAGTACTTC.